These 22 T cell receptor beta chains were sequenced from one sample in a study of blood T cell repertoires in COVID-19. This table comes from immunoSEQ multiplex PCR, and its TCRdb copy is limited to in-frame clones, with some not included. This table has 60,000 to 95,000 clones, around 91% appearing once. The sample was peripheral blood. These receptors were collected from a human donor in a cohort sampled during active COVID-19.

The rearrangement joins TRBV9 to TRBJ1-2; TRBD1 aligns across 7 bases. The CDR3 is 14 residues long. CDR1 and CDR2 from the germline V gene are SGDLS and YYNGEE. The junction had 8 bases not matched to a gene; V was cut back by 4 bases and J by 5 bases. The CDR3 protein is CASSSRQGGYGYTF. For the CDR3, the DNA is TGTGCCAGCAGCTCAAGACAGGGTGGGTATGGCTACACCTTC. Full variable domain (outside the CDR3, taken from reference TRBV9 and TRBJ1-2): DSGVTQTPKHLITATGQRVTLRCSPRSGDLSVYWYQQSLDQGLQFLIQYYNGEERAKGNILERFSAQQFPDLHSELNLSSLELGDSALYFCASSSRQGGYGYTFGSGTRLTVV.

The chain links TRBV19 to TRBJ2-3; weak D call: TRBD2 (6 bases). The germline V gene has CDR1 LNHDA and CDR2 SQIVND (reference sequence). The CDR3 is made up of 14 amino acids. The V end was cut by 3 bases, the J end by 4 bases, with 11 bases between. DNA for the CDR3: TGTGCCAGTAGTATGCGCAGGGAGGCAGATACGCAGTATTTT. Translation gives CASSMRREADTQYF.

The J gene is TRBJ2-3, the V gene TRBV9; the match to TRBD1 covers 7 bases. The J segment lost 0 bases and the V segment lost 2 bases, leaving 0 bases of the junction unmatched. Germline V CDR1 and CDR2: SGDLS, YYNGEE. The CDR3 consists of 14 residues. DNA of the CDR3: TGTGCCAGCAGCGTGGACAGGAGCACAGATACGCAGTATTTT. Translating it yields CASSVDRSTDTQYF.

The V call is TRBV7-2, the J call TRBJ1-1; 8 bases map to TRBD1. Losses at the gene ends were 3 bases for V and 1 base for J; bases not matched to a gene: 4. The CDR3 runs to 15 residues. In germline, CDR1 is SGHTA, CDR2 FQGNSA. The CDR3 protein is CASSLQGAANTEAFF. DNA for the CDR3: TGTGCCAGCAGCTTGCAGGGGGCTGCGAACACTGAAGCTTTCTTT.

The J gene is TRBJ1-3, the V gene TRBV4-3, with 10 bases aligning to TRBD1. Germline V gene data show CDR1 as LGHNA and CDR2 as YSLEER. The CDR3 covers 15 residues. V was pared by 1 base and J by 8 bases, with 5 bases of the junction left unmatched. This CDR3 is CASSQGPGTGDTIYF. Here the CDR3 DNA reads TGCGCCAGCAGCCAAGGCCCCGGGACAGGGGACACCATATATTTT.

This chain links TRBV6-6 with TRBJ2-5, with D perhaps TRBD2 (6 bases). Germline V gene sequence: CDR1 MNHNY, CDR2 SVGAGI (reference sequence). V shed 6 bases and J shed 3 bases, with 8 bases lying between them. CDR3 length: 12 amino acids. CDR3 DNA: TGTGCCAGCAGCATAGCGGAAGAGACCCAGTACTTC. This encodes CASSIAEETQYF.

This clone was detected only once. This chain links TRBV15 with TRBJ1-2; D not resolved. Per the germline V gene, CDR1 is LNHNV and CDR2 is YYDKDF (reference sequence). The V end was cut by 3 bases, the J end by 3 bases, with 8 bases between. The CDR3 runs 13 residues. In nucleotides, the CDR3 is TGTGCCACCAGCAGGACAAACGACTATGGCTACACCTTC. It is translated as CATSRTNDYGYTF.

This rearrangement joins TRBV18 to TRBJ1-3; a possible D gene is TRBD1 (5 bases). Germline-derived CDR1 and CDR2 are KGHSH and LQKENI. The CDR3 totals 17 residues. V lost 2 bases to trimming and J lost 3 bases, with 17 bases between them. CDR3 amino acids: CASSPRNAPGGGNTIYF. CDR3 DNA: TGTGCCAGCTCACCAAGAAACGCCCCGGGGGGTGGAAACACCATATATTTT.

This clone was seen just once. Compared with germline, one end of the junction differs, possibly owing to a read error. This sequence joins TRBV23-1 and TRBJ2-1, with 7 positions matching TRBD1. TRBV23-1 is given ORF status, its function remaining uncertain. The CDR3 contains 15 residues. The CDR3 DNA follows: TGCGCCAGCAGTCAATACGGGACAGCCTATAATGAGCAGTTCTTC. Encoded protein: CASSQYGTAYNEQFF.

The V and J genes are TRBV5-8 and TRBJ2-5, with 8 bases aligning to TRBD1. This CDR3 contains 14 residues. The germline CDR1 and CDR2 sequences are SGHTS and YDEGEE. V lost 5 bases to trimming and J lost 4 bases; unmatched junction nucleotides: 7. The CDR3 spells CASRNQGAVETQYF. The DNA of the CDR3 is TGTGCCAGCAGAAACCAGGGGGCCGTAGAGACCCAGTACTTC.

CDR3 sequence reads: CATRTTSGDDEQFF. Here the CDR3 DNA reads TGTGCCACCAGGACCACTAGCGGGGATGATGAGCAGTTCTTC. V usage is TRBV3-1 (or the pseudogene TRBV3-2) and J usage is TRBJ2-1; 10 bases map to TRBD2. J was trimmed by 8 bases and V by 10 bases; bases with no gene match: 11. There are 14 residues in the CDR3. Germline V gene lookup returns CDR1 LGHDT and CDR2 YNNKEL (reference sequence).

V and J are TRBV5-6 and TRBJ2-1, with TRBD1 matching 8 bases. The CDR3 is 15 residues long. Trimming removed 0 bases from V and 3 bases from J; junction bases left unmatched: 2. The germline gives CDR1 SGHDT, CDR2 YYEEEE. The CDR3: CASSLAGTGYNEQFF. CDR3 sequence (DNA): TGTGCCAGCAGCTTGGCCGGGACAGGCTACAATGAGCAGTTCTTC.

The chain carries TRBV7-9 and TRBJ1-2; D not resolved. V shed 3 bases and J shed 3 bases, with 11 bases lying between them. The CDR3 sequence is 14 residues long. From germline, CDR1 is SEHNR and CDR2 FQNEAQ (reference sequence). The CDR3 protein is CASSFMAPDYGYTF. The CDR3 region has the DNA TGTGCCAGCAGCTTTATGGCCCCCGACTATGGCTACACCTTC.

This chain joins TRBV19 and TRBJ1-6; TRBD1 aligns across 8 bases. V dropped 3 bases and J dropped 7; count of bases not matched to a gene: 5. The CDR3 has 15 amino acids. Germline V gene lookup returns CDR1 LNHDA and CDR2 SQIVND (reference sequence). As DNA, the CDR3 is TGTGCCAGTAGTATCGGACAGGGACCGAATTCACCCCTCCACTTT. It specifies CASSIGQGPNSPLHF.

The chain joins TRBV18 to TRBJ2-1; TRBD2 aligns across 8 bases. There are 16 residues in the CDR3. Trimming cost V 0 bases and J 4 bases; bases outside gene matches: 5. The germline gives CDR1 KGHSH, CDR2 LQKENI. The chain's CDR3 is CASSPPNGGEYNEQFF. The CDR3 coding sequence is TGTGCCAGCTCACCACCGAACGGGGGGGAGTACAATGAGCAGTTCTTC.

The rearrangement uses TRBV5-4 and TRBJ2-2; 9 bases align to TRBD1. V lost 4 bases to trimming and J lost 6 bases; unmatched junction nucleotides: 13. Germline V gene sequence: CDR1 SGHNT, CDR2 YYREEE (reference sequence). This CDR3 comprises 17 residues. CDR3 amino acids: CASSPETGGSLSGELFF. For the CDR3, the DNA is TGTGCCAGCAGCCCCGAGACAGGGGGGTCATTGTCCGGGGAGCTGTTTTTT.

The chain employs TRBV2 and TRBJ1-5; 7 bases match TRBD1. This CDR3 region has 14 residues. CDR1 is SNHLY, CDR2 FYNNEI, per germline. Trimming took 6 bases from V and 5 from J; bases not matched to a gene: 7. The CDR3 coding sequence is TGTGCCAGCAGGCTAGGGGGCTTGGATCAGCCCCAGCATTTT. Translating it yields CASRLGGLDQPQHF.

This sequence joins TRBV7-3 and TRBJ2-7; TRBD1 matches at 8 bases. V lost 5 bases to trimming and J lost 7 bases; unmatched junction nucleotides: 10. Looked up from germline, CDR1 is SGHTA and CDR2 is FQGTGA. The CDR3 extends over 14 amino acids. The CDR3 reads CASSPTGVSGEQYF. The CDR3 coding sequence is TGTGCCAGCAGCCCGACAGGGGTTTCGGGGGAGCAGTACTTC.

This rearrangement joins TRBV12-3 or TRBV12-4 to TRBJ2-3; 8 bases align to TRBD1. V lost 6 bases and J lost 5; bases outside the gene matches: 4. The CDR3 consists of 13 residues. This CDR3 reads CASRRQGLDTQYF. CDR3 in DNA: TGTGCCAGCAGACGACAGGGGCTAGATACGCAGTATTTT.

The rearrangement joins TRBV7-9 to TRBJ1-5, with 9 positions matching TRBD1. J gave up 4 bases and V 3 bases, and 1 base lay outside the gene matches. Germline CDR1 reads SEHNR; CDR2 reads FQNEAQ (reference sequence). The CDR3 length is 14 residues. This CDR3 reads CASSLGQGNQPQHF. For the CDR3, the DNA is TGTGCCAGCAGCTTGGGACAGGGAAATCAGCCCCAGCATTTT.

The chain is built from TRBV6-2 or TRBV6-3 and TRBJ2-2; 7 bases align to TRBD1. Germline CDR1 MNHEY, CDR2 SVGEGT. CDR3 length equals 14 residues. Losses at the gene ends were 5 bases for V and 6 bases for J; bases not matched to a gene: 6. CDR3 DNA sequence: TGTGCCAGCAGTGTCAACAGGGGATCCGGGGAGCTGTTTTTT. Protein sequence: CASSVNRGSGELFF.

V gene TRBV19 combines with J gene TRBJ1-1; a possible D gene is TRBD1 (5 bases). V was cut by 4 bases and J by 1 base, with 7 bases left in between. Germline V gives CDR1 LNHDA, CDR2 SQIVND (reference sequence). CDR3 length: 13 residues. DNA for the CDR3: TGTGCCAGTAGTAGACAGCCGAACACTGAAGCTTTCTTT. Encoded protein: CASSRQPNTEAFF.